This T cell receptor beta chain was profiled in a study of blood T cell repertoires in COVID-19. On the study more broadly: COVID-19 samples, acute and convalescent, were from the United States, Italy and Spain.

How the authors handled the data: The authors estimated nucleated cell counts from reference gene primer amplification. Only in-frame clones appear in the TCRdb table, and some are missing; sequencing was by immunoSEQ multiplex PCR. That table gives V, J and clone size, and the DNA gave D and trimming. The sample has some 150,000 clones, approximately 82% seen once. V was shortened by 0 bases and J by 7 bases, with 7 bases between the two germline ends. CDR1 and CDR2 from the germline V gene are MNHNS and SASEGT. This CDR3 is 13 amino acids long. Sequences were obtained from peripheral blood. The clonotype originates from a woman between 50 and 59 years old in a cohort sampled during active or convalescent COVID-19. The chain has TRBV6-1 and TRBJ1-5; possibly TRBD1 for D (5 bases). CDR3 protein: CASSEARVQPQHF. The CDR3 DNA reads as TGTGCCAGCAGTGAAGCCAGGGTCCAGCCCCAGCATTTT.